Sequencing of this T cell receptor (beta chain) was carried out in a study of blood T cell repertoires in COVID-19. Study in general: The origin of the acute and convalescent COVID-19 samples was the United States, Italy and Spain. PBMCs, B-cell-depleted T cells, or T cells were the source of the cDNA or gDNA that made up the material.

The Seattle patients, enrolled during active infection, were followed longitudinally. This clone was found a few times. Germline V gene data show CDR1 as LGHNT and CDR2 as FRNRAP. There are 14 residues in the CDR3. The V gene end was trimmed by 3 bases and the J gene end by 6 bases; junction bases not matched to a gene: 6. Authors' processing steps: Using reference gene primer amplification, nucleated cell counts were estimated. Here immunoSEQ multiplex PCR was the method, and the copy in TCRdb shows in-frame clones only, minus some. The V and J calls and clone size were taken over from that table, and D and trimming were inferred from the DNA. The repertoire consists of hundreds of thousands of clones, with roughly 88% occurring once and the leading ten covering 5.5% to 6.5%.

The chain combines TRBV12-5 with TRBJ1-1, with 8 bases matching TRBD1. The material sequenced was peripheral blood. This receptor was identified in a woman of 80 years or more with COVID-19, enrolled during active disease. CDR3 in amino acids: CASGFGTGKAEAFF. CDR3 DNA: TGTGCTAGTGGTTTTGGGACAGGAAAGGCTGAAGCTTTCTTT.